The 24 T cell receptor beta chains in this list originate from one sample, sequenced in a study of CD8 T cells in Susac syndrome. With random hexamers, roughly 0.45 to 1 ug RNA was reverse transcribed. TCRdb re-called the immunoSEQ multiplex PCR reads with MiXCR, one entry per CDR3 protein. The repertoire consists of some 140,000 distinct CDR3 sequences, with under 95% occurring once and the leading ten covering around 0.24%. Sequencing was carried out using CD8+ T cells from PBMCs. The receptors originated from a human donor with multiple sclerosis.

The rearrangement joins TRBV2 to TRBJ1-4; D gene unclear. Trimming took off 6 bases at V and 0 bases at J, with 14 bases between the two ends. This CDR3 has 16 residues. Germline loops: CDR1 SNHLY, CDR2 FYNNEI. CDR3 amino acids: CASRFAPEATNEKLFF. DNA for the CDR3: TGTGCCAGCAGGTTCGCACCGGAGGCAACTAATGAAAAACTGTTTTTT.

V and J are TRBV7-2 and TRBJ2-3, with 7 bases matching TRBD1. This CDR3 has 16 amino acids. The V gene end was trimmed by 2 bases and the J gene end by 2 bases; junction bases not matched to a gene: 7. The germline gives CDR1 SGHTA, CDR2 FQGNSA. CDR3 in DNA: TGTGCCAGCAGCTTAATGGGACAGAGTTACACAGATACGCAGTATTTT. Translating it yields CASSLMGQSYTDTQYF.

The chain carries TRBV4-1 and TRBJ1-1; maybe TRBD1 (5 bases). Germline V gene lookup returns CDR1 MGHRA and CDR2 YSYEKL. This CDR3 region has 15 residues. Trimming removed 3 bases from V and 1 base from J, with 12 bases in between. CDR3 protein: CASSQTGTANTEAFF. The CDR3 bases are TGCGCCAGCAGCCAGACGGGGACGGCGAACACTGAAGCTTTCTTT.

The chain joins TRBV7-9 to TRBJ1-2; no firm D call. The CDR3 consists of 11 residues. V gave up 3 bases and J gave up 8 bases, with 7 bases separating them. CDR1 is SEHNR, CDR2 FQNEAQ, per germline (reference sequence). The CDR3 sequence is CASSLGGGYTF. The CDR3 DNA is TGTGCCAGCAGCTTGGGCGGAGGCTACACCTTC.

The V and J genes are TRBV20-1 and TRBJ2-3, with TRBD2 matching 8 bases. Germline V gives CDR1 DFQATT, CDR2 SNEGSKA (reference sequence). The CDR3 contains 15 residues. The junction had 4 bases not matched to a gene; V was cut back by 0 bases and J by 2 bases. CDR3 amino acids: CSARDFSGNTDTQYF. The CDR3 DNA follows: TGCAGTGCTAGAGATTTTAGCGGGAACACAGATACGCAGTATTTT.

This chain joins TRBV29-1 and TRBJ2-7; D remains ambiguous. The ends were cut back, 3 bases at V and 10 bases at J, with 19 bases in the middle. Germline loops: CDR1 SQVTM, CDR2 ANQGSEA. The CDR3 runs 13 residues. The CDR3 DNA reads as TGCAGCGTTGAGAATCCAGGCCTCCCTGACCAGTACTTC. This gives the protein CSVENPGLPDQYF.

CDR3 residues: CSVEEGTFHSTGELFF. The CDR3 DNA sequence: TGCAGCGTTGAAGAGGGGACTTTTCACTCCACCGGGGAGCTGTTTTTT. V usage is TRBV29-1 and J usage is TRBJ2-2; D perhaps matches TRBD2 (6 bases). Germline-derived CDR1 and CDR2 are SQVTM and ANQGSEA. The CDR3 is 16 amino acids. Trimming took off 0 bases at V and 4 bases at J, with 15 bases between the two ends.

The J gene is TRBJ1-1, the V gene TRBV7-8; D gene ambiguous. CDR3 length: 13 residues. The germline CDR1 and CDR2 sequences are SGHVS and FQNEAQ. V was clipped by 6 bases and J by 7 bases, with 15 bases between them. The CDR3 DNA reads as TGTGCCAGCAGTGGAACAGTGATGGGTGAAGCTTTCTTT. Translating it yields CASSGTVMGEAFF.

The CDR3 region is CASSQDWGEQFF. CDR3 nucleotide sequence: TGCGCCAGCAGCCAAGATTGGGGTGAGCAGTTCTTC. The J gene is TRBJ2-1, the V gene TRBV4-3; D is unclear. There are 12 residues in the CDR3. V lost 0 bases and J lost 9, with 6 bases in between. Germline CDR1 and CDR2: LGHNA and YSLEER.

The rearrangement joins TRBV6-1 to TRBJ2-1, with no clear D. CDR3 length: 14 residues. V shed 6 bases and J shed 5 bases, with 14 bases lying between them. Germline CDR1 is MNHNS and CDR2 is SASEGT. In DNA, the CDR3 is TGTGCCAGCAGCCTCTCGGTTTTTGACAATGAGCAGTTCTTC. As protein: CASSLSVFDNEQFF.

The V call is TRBV27, the J call TRBJ2-5, with 14 bases matching TRBD2. Germline CDR1 MNHEY, CDR2 SMNVEV (reference sequence). V dropped 5 bases and J dropped 5; count of bases not matched to a gene: 10. The CDR3 totals 17 residues. The CDR3 nucleotides are TGTGCCAGCAGTATAGGGACTAGCGGGAGTGGGGGGGAGACCCAGTACTTC. This sequence encodes CASSIGTSGSGGETQYF.

J is TRBJ2-2 and V is TRBV20-1, with 10 bases matching TRBD2. J was trimmed by 3 bases and V by 2 bases; bases with no gene match: 3. The CDR3 loop spans 15 amino acids. Germline V gene lookup returns CDR1 DFQATT and CDR2 SNEGSKA (reference sequence). CDR3 protein: CSARLSGRHTGELFF. In DNA, the CDR3 is TGCAGTGCTAGACTTAGCGGGAGGCACACCGGGGAGCTGTTTTTT.

This rearrangement joins TRBV6-5 to TRBJ2-1, with 7 bases lining up with TRBD2. J was trimmed by 8 bases and V by 0 bases; bases with no gene match: 10. The CDR3 is 16 amino acids. Germline V gene lookup returns CDR1 MNHEY and CDR2 SVGAGI. This CDR3 is CASSYSTGSGQDEQFF. CDR3 coding DNA: TGTGCCAGCAGTTACTCGACGGGTAGCGGGCAGGATGAGCAGTTCTTC.

A single count supports this clonotype. J is TRBJ2-7 and V is TRBV18; D tentatively reads TRBD1 or TRBD2 (5 bases each). V gave up 2 bases and J gave up 3 bases, with 8 bases separating them. There are 13 residues in the CDR3. Per the germline V gene, CDR1 is KGHSH and CDR2 is LQKENI. The CDR3 loop reads CASSPGDGYEQYF. For the CDR3, the DNA is TGTGCCAGCTCACCAGGGGACGGCTACGAGCAGTACTTC.

The chain couples TRBV27 to TRBJ1-5; D not resolved. The V gene's germline CDR1 is MNHEY and CDR2 SMNVEV (reference sequence). Trimming took 4 bases from V and 4 from J, leaving 8 bases between them. The CDR3 loop spans 13 amino acids. CDR3 sequence: CASSSSTNQPQHF. The CDR3 bases are TGTGCCAGCAGTTCCTCCACTAATCAGCCCCAGCATTTT.

This chain links TRBV4-3 with TRBJ2-5, with D possibly matching TRBD1 (7 bases). Germline V lookup: CDR1 LGHNA, CDR2 YSLEER. V was trimmed by 0 bases and J by 4 bases, leaving 27 bases between them. CDR3 length: 20 amino acids. The CDR3 reads CASSQEVVGGGGIIGETQYF. CDR3 nucleotides: TGCGCCAGCAGCCAAGAAGTTGTAGGCGGAGGGGGCATAATTGGAGAGACCCAGTACTTC.

In its sample, this clonotype was seen once. The CDR3 sequence: CASSFVAGNTEAFF. The CDR3 nucleotides read TGTGCCAGCAGCTTCGTGGCGGGGAACACTGAAGCTTTCTTT. The genes are TRBV12-3 or TRBV12-4 and TRBJ1-1; D is uncertain. Trimming shortened V by 6 bases and J by 1 base, and 12 bases separated the two germline ends. CDR3 size: 14 residues.

This chain uses TRBV7-9 with TRBJ2-2; 8 nucleotides line up with TRBD1. Trimming cost V 8 bases and J 6 bases; bases outside gene matches: 8. In germline, CDR1 is SEHNR, CDR2 FQNEAQ (reference sequence). The CDR3 length is 14 residues. The CDR3 protein is CASSQDRVPGELFF. In DNA, the CDR3 is TGTGCCAGCTCCCAGGACAGGGTACCCGGGGAGCTGTTTTTT.

The gene calls are TRBV2 and TRBJ1-2; no reliable D call. Germline loops: CDR1 SNHLY, CDR2 FYNNEI. Trimming stripped 5 bases from V and 7 bases from J, with 14 bases between. This CDR3 contains 13 residues. The CDR3 bases are TGTGCCAGCAGTCCCCCCCATGTCCTTGGCTACACCTTC. Its translation is CASSPPHVLGYTF.

The V call is TRBV7-9, the J call TRBJ2-6, with TRBD2 identical over 7 bases. Germline V lookup: CDR1 SEHNR, CDR2 FQNEAQ (reference sequence). Trimming removed 5 bases from V and 1 base from J; junction bases left unmatched: 11. This CDR3 spans 18 amino acids. The DNA for the CDR3 is TGTGCCAGCAGCCAATCCCCGGGGCGGGAGTCTGGGGCCAACGTCCTGACTTTC. Translating it yields CASSQSPGRESGANVLTF.

The J gene is TRBJ2-3, the V gene TRBV19, with 11 nucleotides matching TRBD2. The length of the CDR3 is 14 residues. V shed 8 bases and J 1 base; nucleotides not matched to a gene: 2. Germline lookup yields CDR1 LNHDA and CDR2 SQIVND (reference sequence). The CDR3 here is CASVAGGRTDTQYF. The CDR3 nucleotides are TGTGCCAGTGTAGCGGGAGGGCGCACAGATACGCAGTATTTT. Combining the CDR3 with reference TRBV19 and TRBJ2-3 gives the whole variable domain DGGITQSPKYLFRKEGQNVTLSCEQNLNHDAMYWYRQDPGQGLRLIYYSQIVNDFQKGDIAEGYSVSREKKESFPLTVTSAQKNPTAFYLCASVAGGRTDTQYFGPGTRLTVL.

The chain uses TRBV30 and TRBJ2-1; possible D gene TRBD2, 5 bases. The CDR3 sequence is 13 residues long. V dropped 2 bases and J dropped 8 bases, with 13 bases sitting between them. CDR1 GTSNPN and CDR2 SVGIG come from the germline V gene (reference sequence). The CDR3, as DNA: TGTGCCTGGAGTATGGGAGTCGGAGATGAGCAGTTCTTC. It codes for CAWSMGVGDEQFF.

In its sample, this clonotype was seen a few times. J is TRBJ1-1 and V is TRBV6-5, with D unresolved. V lost 4 bases and J lost 10, with 10 bases in between. The CDR3 extends over 11 amino acids. Looked up from germline, CDR1 is MNHEY and CDR2 is SVGAGI. The CDR3 coding sequence is TGTGCCAGCAGTTCCGGAGCGAGAGCTTTCTTT. It encodes CASSSGARAFF.

This chain uses TRBV19 with TRBJ1-5; D possibly corresponds to TRBD1 (6 bases). This CDR3 contains 17 residues. V was clipped by 11 bases and J by 2 bases, with 25 bases between them. Germline CDR1 LNHDA, CDR2 SQIVND (reference sequence). CDR3 sequence (DNA): TGTGCCCCAAAAGGGGGGCCAGGGGTTATAGGCAATCAGCCCCAGCATTTT. It specifies CAPKGGPGVIGNQPQHF.